Sequencing of this T cell receptor beta chain was carried out in a study of shared clonotypes between healthy human individuals. There were no recent acute infections or vaccinations among the donors, who were healthy HIV-negative adults. Each sample came from a Caucasian adult donor living in Nashville, Tennessee. Profiled with immunoSEQ multiplex PCR; TCRdb holds only in-frame clones, not every one. Found here are more than 2,000,000 clones, approximately 94% of them singletons; the top ten hold about 0.13%. V lost 3 bases, J lost 0 bases, and 5 bases stayed unmatched. Germline CDR1 and CDR2: MNHEY and SMNVEV (reference sequence). The CDR3 length is 17 residues.

The sample comprised naive CD4+ T cells sorted from blood. Sample subset: CD45RA+ positively selected. The clonotype originates from a young man in good health. The J gene is TRBJ1-6, the V gene TRBV27, with TRBD1 identical over 7 bases. The CDR3 coding sequence is TGTGCCAGCAGTTTCAGACAGGGCTTCTCCTATAATTCACCCCTCCACTTT. Its translation: CASSFRQGFSYNSPLHF.